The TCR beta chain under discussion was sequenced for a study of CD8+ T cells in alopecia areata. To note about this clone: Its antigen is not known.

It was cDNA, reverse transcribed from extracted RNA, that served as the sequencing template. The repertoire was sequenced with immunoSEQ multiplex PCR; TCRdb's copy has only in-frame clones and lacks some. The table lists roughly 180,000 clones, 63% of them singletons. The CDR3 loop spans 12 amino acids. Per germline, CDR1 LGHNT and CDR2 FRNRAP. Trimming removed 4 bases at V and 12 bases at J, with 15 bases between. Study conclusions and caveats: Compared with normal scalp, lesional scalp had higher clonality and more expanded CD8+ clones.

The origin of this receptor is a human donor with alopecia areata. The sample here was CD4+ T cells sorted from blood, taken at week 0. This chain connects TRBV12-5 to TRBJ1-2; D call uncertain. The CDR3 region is CASGSDANRHTF. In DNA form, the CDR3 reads TGTGCTAGTGGTTCCGATGCGAACCGTCACACCTTC. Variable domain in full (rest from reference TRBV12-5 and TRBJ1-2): DARVTQTPRHKVTEMGQEVTMRCQPILGHNTVFWYRQTMMQGLELLAYFRNRAPLDDSGMPKDRFSAEMPDATLATLKIQPSEPRDSAVYFCASGSDANRHTFGSGTRLTVV.